The entry that follows covers one T cell receptor (beta chain) sequence. What it binds is not known. This specimen belongs to a study of graft-versus-host responses after intestinal transplantation. Study details: Recipients were given multivisceral, liver-intestinal, or isolated intestinal transplants. Following induction with anti-thymocyte globulin, all recipients were given tacrolimus and steroids for about 3 years.

Findings and limits, study-wide: GvH clonotypes were identified within recipient marrow, with a subset emerging first in ileum or blood.

The V gene end was trimmed by 5 bases and the J gene end by 5 bases; junction bases not matched to a gene: 11. Germline-derived CDR1 and CDR2 are SGHVS and FQNEAQ. The CDR3 is made up of 16 amino acids. Sequencing used immunoSEQ multiplex PCR; TCRdb keeps in-frame clones, though not all of them. The repertoire holds tens of thousands of clones, roughly nine tenths seen once, with 0.3% to 0.4% in the top ten. The sequence was obtained from a human donor who received an intestinal transplant. Sequences were derived from unstimulated CD4+ T cells sorted from spleen or lymph node cells, sampled before intestinal transplant. V and J are TRBV7-8 and TRBJ2-1, with 8 bases aligning to TRBD1. CDR3 region: CASSTRGRSGNNEQFF. CDR3 sequence (DNA): TGTGCCAGCAGCACCAGGGGGCGAAGCGGTAACAATGAGCAGTTCTTC.